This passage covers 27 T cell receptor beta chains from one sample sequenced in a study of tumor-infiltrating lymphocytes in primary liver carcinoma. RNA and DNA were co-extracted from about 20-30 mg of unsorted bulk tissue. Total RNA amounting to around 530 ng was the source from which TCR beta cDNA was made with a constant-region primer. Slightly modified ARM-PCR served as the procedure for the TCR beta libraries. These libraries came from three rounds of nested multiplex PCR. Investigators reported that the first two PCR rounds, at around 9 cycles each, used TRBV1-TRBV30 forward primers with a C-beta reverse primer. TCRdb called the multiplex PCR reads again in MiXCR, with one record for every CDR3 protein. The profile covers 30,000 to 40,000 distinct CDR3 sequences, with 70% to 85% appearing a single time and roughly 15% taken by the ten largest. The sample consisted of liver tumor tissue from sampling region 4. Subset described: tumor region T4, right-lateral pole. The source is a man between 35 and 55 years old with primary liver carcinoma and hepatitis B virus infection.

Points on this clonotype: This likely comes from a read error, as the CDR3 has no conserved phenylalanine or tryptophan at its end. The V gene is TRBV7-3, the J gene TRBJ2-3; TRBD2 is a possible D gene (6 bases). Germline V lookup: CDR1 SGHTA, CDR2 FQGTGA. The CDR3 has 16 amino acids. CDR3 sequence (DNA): TGTGTCAGCAGCTCCTCCGCGACTAGTAGGGGAGATACGCAGTATCTT. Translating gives CVSSSSATSRGDTQYL.

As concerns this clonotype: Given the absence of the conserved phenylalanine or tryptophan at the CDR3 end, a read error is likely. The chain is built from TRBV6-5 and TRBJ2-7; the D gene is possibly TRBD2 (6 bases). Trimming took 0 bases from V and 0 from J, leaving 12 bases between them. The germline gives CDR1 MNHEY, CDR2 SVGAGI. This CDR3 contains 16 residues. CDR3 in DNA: TGTGCCAGCAGTTACTCGGCTAGCGTAGTCTCCTACGAGCAGTACTAC. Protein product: CASSYSASVVSYEQYY.

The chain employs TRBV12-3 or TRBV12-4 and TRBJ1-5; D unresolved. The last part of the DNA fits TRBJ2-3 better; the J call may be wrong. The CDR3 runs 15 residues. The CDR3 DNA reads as TGTGCCAGCACGCTGGGCACCGTAATAAATCAGCCCCAGTATTTT. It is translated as CASTLGTVINQPQYF.

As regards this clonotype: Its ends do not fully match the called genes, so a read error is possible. The CDR3 loop is CASSYRLSNRPQHF. Written as DNA, the CDR3 is TGTGCTAGCAGTTACCGACTTAGCAATCGGCCCCAGCATTTT. This chain links TRBV6-2 or TRBV6-3 with TRBJ1-5, with unresolved D. CDR3 size: 14 residues. Germline assignment: CDR1 MNHEY and CDR2 SVGEGT.

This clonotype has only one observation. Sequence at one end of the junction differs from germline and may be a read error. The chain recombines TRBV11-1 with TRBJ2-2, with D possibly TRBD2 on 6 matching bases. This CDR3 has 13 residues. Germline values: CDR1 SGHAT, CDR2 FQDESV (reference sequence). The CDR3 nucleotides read TGTACCAGCAGCTTTTGGGGCACCGGGGGGCTGTTTTTT. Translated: CTSSFWGTGGLFF.

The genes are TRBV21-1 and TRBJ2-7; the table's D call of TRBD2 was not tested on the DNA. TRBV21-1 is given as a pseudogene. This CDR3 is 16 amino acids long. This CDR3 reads CASSKGLAGGWYEQYF. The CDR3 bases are TGTGCCAGCAGCAAAGGGCTAGCGGGAGGATGGTATGAGCAGTACTTC.

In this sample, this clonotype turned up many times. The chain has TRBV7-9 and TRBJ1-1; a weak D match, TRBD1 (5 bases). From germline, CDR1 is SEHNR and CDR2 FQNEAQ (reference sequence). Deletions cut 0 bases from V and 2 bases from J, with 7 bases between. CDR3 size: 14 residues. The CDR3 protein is CASSLAGGNTEAFF. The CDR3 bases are TGTGCCAGCAGCTTAGCGGGGGGAAACACTGAAGCTTTCTTT.

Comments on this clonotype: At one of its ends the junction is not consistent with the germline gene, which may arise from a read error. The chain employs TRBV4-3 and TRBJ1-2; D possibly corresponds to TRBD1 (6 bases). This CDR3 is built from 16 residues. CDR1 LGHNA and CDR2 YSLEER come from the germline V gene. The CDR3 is CARSQAGAGRDYGYTF. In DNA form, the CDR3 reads TGTGCCAGGAGCCAGGCAGGGGCAGGGAGGGACTATGGCTACACCTTC.

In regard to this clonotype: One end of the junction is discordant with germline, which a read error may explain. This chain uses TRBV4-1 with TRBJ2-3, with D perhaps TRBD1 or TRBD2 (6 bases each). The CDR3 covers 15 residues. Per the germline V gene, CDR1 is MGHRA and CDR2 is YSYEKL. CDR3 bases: TGTGCCTGCAGCAAACAGGGACTGGGCACAGATACGCAGTATTTT. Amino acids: CACSKQGLGTDTQYF.

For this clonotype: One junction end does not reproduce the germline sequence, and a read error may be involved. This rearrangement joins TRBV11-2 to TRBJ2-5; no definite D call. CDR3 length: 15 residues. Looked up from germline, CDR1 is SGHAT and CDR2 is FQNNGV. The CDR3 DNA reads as TGTACCAGCAGCATAATAGGGAACAAGGGAGAGACCCAGTACTTC. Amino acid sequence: CTSSIIGNKGETQYF. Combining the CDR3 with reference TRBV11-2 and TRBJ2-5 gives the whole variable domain EAGVAQSPRYKIIEKRQSVAFWCNPISGHATLYWYQQILGQGPKLLIQFQNNGVVDDSQLPKDRFSAERLKGVDSTLKIQPAKLEDSAVYLCTSSIIGNKGETQYFGPGTRLLVL.

For the CDR3, the DNA is TGCGCCAGCAGCTTGGAGCCCGGGACAGAGTATGGCTACACCTTC. Translated: CASSLEPGTEYGYTF. The chain carries TRBV5-1 and TRBJ1-2, with 7 positions matching TRBD1. The junction had 7 bases not matched to a gene; V was cut back by 0 bases and J by 5 bases. From germline, CDR1 is SGHRS and CDR2 YFSETQ. CDR3 length: 15 residues.

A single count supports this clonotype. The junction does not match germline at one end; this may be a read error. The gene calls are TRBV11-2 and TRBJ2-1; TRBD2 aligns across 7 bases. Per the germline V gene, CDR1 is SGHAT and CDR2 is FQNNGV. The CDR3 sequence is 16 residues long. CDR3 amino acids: CACSSPGGSGFNEQIF. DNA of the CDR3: TGTGCCTGCAGCTCCCCCGGCGGGAGTGGGTTCAATGAGCAGATCTTC.

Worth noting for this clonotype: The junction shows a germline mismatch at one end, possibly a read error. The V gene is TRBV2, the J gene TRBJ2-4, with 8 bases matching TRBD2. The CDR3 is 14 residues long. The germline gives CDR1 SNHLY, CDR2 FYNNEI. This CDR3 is CGSSQTSESDIQYF. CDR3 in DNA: TGTGGCAGCAGTCAGACTAGCGAGAGTGACATTCAGTACTTC.

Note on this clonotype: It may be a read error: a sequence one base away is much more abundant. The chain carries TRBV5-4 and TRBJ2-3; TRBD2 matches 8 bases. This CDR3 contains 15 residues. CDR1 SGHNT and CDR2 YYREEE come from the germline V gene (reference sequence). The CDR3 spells CASGLATSGTDTRYF. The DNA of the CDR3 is TGTGCCAGCGGCTTGGCCACTAGCGGCACAGATACGCGGTATTTT.

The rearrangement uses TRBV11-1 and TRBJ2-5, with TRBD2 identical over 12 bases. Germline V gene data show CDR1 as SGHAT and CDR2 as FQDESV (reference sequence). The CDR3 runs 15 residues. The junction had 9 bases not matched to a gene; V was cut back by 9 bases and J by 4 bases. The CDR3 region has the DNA TGTGCCAGGACCCTCACGGGACTAGCGGGAGAGACCCAGTACTTC. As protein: CARTLTGLAGETQYF.

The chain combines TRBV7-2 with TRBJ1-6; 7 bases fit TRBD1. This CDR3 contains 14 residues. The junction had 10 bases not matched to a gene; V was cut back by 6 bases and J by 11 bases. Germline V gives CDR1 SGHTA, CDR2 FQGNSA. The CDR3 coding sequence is TGTGCCAGCAGTTCGGGACAGCTTGGAGCACCCCTCCACTTT. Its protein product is CASSSGQLGAPLHF.

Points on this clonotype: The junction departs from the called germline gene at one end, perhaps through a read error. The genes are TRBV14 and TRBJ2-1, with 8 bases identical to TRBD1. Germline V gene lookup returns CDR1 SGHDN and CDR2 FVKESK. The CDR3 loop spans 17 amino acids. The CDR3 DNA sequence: TGTGCCAGCTGCCAAGAGGGTCAGGGGGCAGGCTACAATGAGCAGTTCTTC. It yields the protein CASCQEGQGAGYNEQFF.

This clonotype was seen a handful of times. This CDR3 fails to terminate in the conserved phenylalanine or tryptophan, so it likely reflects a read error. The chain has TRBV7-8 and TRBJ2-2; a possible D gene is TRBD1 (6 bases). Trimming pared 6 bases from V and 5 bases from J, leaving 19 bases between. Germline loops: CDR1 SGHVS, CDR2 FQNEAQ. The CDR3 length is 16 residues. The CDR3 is CASSLKGRGWTGELFL. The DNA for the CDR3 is TGTGCCAGCAGTTTAAAGGGCAGGGGATGGACCGGGGAGCTGTTTCTT.

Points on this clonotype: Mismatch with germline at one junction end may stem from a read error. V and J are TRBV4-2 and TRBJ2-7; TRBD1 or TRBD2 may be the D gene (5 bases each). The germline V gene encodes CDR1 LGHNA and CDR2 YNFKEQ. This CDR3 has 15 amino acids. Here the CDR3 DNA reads TGTACCAGCTGCCAAGATAAGGGGAGCTGCTACGAGCAGTACTTC. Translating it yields CTSCQDKGSCYEQYF.

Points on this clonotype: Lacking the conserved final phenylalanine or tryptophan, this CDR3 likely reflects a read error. CDR3 sequence (DNA): TGTGTCAGTGGTGAATGGGATATGCAGTATCTT. Translating it yields CVSGEWDMQYL. V gene TRBV6-5 combines with J gene TRBJ2-3; D unresolved. Germline V CDR1 and CDR2: MNHEY, SVGAGI. The CDR3 totals 11 residues.

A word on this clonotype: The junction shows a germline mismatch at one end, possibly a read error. The CDR3 loop is CTSSLVHNYCYTF. The CDR3 nucleotides read TGTACCAGCAGCTTGGTTCATAACTATTGCTACACCTTC. J is TRBJ1-2 and V is TRBV11-1, with D unclear. The germline gives CDR1 SGHAT, CDR2 FQDESV (reference sequence). CDR3 length: 13 residues.

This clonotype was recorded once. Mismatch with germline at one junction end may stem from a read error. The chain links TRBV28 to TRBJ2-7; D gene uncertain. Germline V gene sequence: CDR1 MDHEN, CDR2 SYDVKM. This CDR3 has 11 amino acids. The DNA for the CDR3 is TGTGCCAACAGCCCCCGTTACGAGCAGTGCTTC. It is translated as CANSPRYEQCF.

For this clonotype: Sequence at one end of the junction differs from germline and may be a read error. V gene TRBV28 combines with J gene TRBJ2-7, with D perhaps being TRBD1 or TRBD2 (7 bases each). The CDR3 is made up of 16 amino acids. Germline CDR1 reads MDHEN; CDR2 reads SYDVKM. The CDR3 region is CPSSFRGSGKYYEQYF. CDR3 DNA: TGTCCCAGTAGTTTCAGGGGGAGCGGGAAATATTACGAGCAGTACTTC.

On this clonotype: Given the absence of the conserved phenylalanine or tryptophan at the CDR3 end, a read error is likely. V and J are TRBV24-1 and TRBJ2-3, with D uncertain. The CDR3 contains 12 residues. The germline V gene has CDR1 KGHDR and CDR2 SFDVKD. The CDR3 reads CATSWATDMQYL. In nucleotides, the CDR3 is TGTGCCACCAGTTGGGCCACAGATATGCAGTATCTT.

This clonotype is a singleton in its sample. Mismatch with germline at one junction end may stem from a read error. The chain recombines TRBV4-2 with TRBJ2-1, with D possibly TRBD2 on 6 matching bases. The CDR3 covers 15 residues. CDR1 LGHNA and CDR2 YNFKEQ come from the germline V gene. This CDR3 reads CASSQDWTTGNEKFF. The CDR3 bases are TGTGCCAGCAGCCAAGATTGGACTACCGGCAATGAGAAGTTCTTC.

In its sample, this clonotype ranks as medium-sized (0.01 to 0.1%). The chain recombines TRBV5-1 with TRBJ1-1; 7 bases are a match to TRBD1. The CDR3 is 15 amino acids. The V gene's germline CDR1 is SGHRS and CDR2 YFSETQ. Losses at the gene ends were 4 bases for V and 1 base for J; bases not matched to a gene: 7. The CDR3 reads CASSKRGQQNTEAFF. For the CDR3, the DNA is TGCGCCAGCAGCAAGAGGGGACAGCAGAACACTGAAGCTTTCTTT.

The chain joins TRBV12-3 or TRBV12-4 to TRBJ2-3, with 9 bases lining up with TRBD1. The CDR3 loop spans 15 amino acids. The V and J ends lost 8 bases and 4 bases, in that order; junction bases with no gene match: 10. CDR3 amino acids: CASCWDRVGSDTQYF. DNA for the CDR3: TGTGCCAGCTGTTGGGACAGGGTTGGATCAGATACGCAGTATTTT.